The 24 T cell receptor beta chains below come from one sample, sequenced in a study of CD8 T cells in ankylosing spondylitis. TCRdb called the 5' RACE reads again in MiXCR, with one record for every CDR3 protein. There are about 250,000 distinct CDR3 sequences in the sample; roughly 32% occur only once, and 3.5% to 4.5% lies in the top ten. Sequenced material: blood, either unsorted or a sorted T cell fraction (not recorded which). These receptors were collected from a male donor with ankylosing spondylitis or in good health (not recorded which).

The V and J genes are TRBV28 and TRBJ1-2, with a weak D call TRBD1 (6 bases). The CDR3 runs to 13 residues. In germline, CDR1 is MDHEN, CDR2 SYDVKM. Trimming removed 5 bases at V and 6 bases at J, with 13 bases between. The CDR3 reads CASSQPGANGYTF. In nucleotides, the CDR3 is TGTGCCAGCAGTCAACCAGGGGCGAATGGCTACACCTTC.

The V and J genes are TRBV6-1 and TRBJ1-5; 9 bases map to TRBD1. This CDR3 has 15 residues. Germline V CDR1 and CDR2: MNHNS, SASEGT. The V gene end was trimmed by 6 bases and the J gene end by 1 base; junction bases not matched to a gene: 4. The CDR3 is CASSEQGASNQPQHF. The CDR3 DNA reads as TGTGCCAGCAGCGAACAGGGGGCGAGCAATCAGCCCCAGCATTTT.

The J gene is TRBJ1-1, the V gene TRBV11-2; a weak D match, TRBD1 (6 bases). Trimming took 4 bases from V and 7 from J, leaving 13 bases between them. The V gene's germline CDR1 is SGHAT and CDR2 FQNNGV. This CDR3 has 13 residues. The CDR3 loop is CASSSRQDLEAFF. For the CDR3, the DNA is TGTGCCAGCAGCTCCCGACAGGACCTTGAAGCTTTCTTT.

The rearrangement links TRBV7-9 to TRBJ2-7; D call uncertain. The ends were cut back, 4 bases at V and 6 bases at J, with 7 bases in the middle. The germline CDR1 and CDR2 sequences are SEHNR and FQNEAQ (reference sequence). The CDR3 has 11 residues. Written as DNA, the CDR3 is TGTGCCAGCAGCTATGGTTCCGAGCAGTACTTC. It is translated as CASSYGSEQYF.

The V and J genes are TRBV5-1 and TRBJ2-7; possibly TRBD1 for D (6 bases). Looked up from germline, CDR1 is SGHRS and CDR2 is YFSETQ. The V end lost 0 bases, the J end lost 3 bases, and 16 bases lay between the germline ends. This CDR3 is 16 amino acids long. The CDR3 nucleotides are TGCGCCAGCAGCTTGGGAGTCCAGGGGAAAAGCTACGAGCAGTACTTC. Translating gives CASSLGVQGKSYEQYF.

The J gene is TRBJ1-2, the V gene TRBV2; no clear D gene. Trimming stripped 4 bases from V and 7 bases from J, with 19 bases between. Germline values: CDR1 SNHLY, CDR2 FYNNEI. The length of the CDR3 is 15 residues. This chain's CDR3 is CASSGLAGSPLGYTF. The DNA for the CDR3 is TGTGCCAGCAGTGGTCTCGCGGGATCCCCGCTTGGCTACACCTTC.

The chain recombines TRBV28 with TRBJ2-3; 8 nucleotides agree with TRBD1. The V gene end was trimmed by 2 bases and the J gene end by 13 bases; junction bases not matched to a gene: 14. Germline V lookup: CDR1 MDHEN, CDR2 SYDVKM. CDR3 size: 15 residues. The CDR3 spells CASSLVWQGAPRKYF. The CDR3 nucleotides read TGTGCCAGCAGTTTAGTCTGGCAGGGGGCGCCCCGGAAGTATTTT.

The chain has TRBV10-3 and TRBJ1-6; D gene ambiguous. V gave up 7 bases and J gave up 7 bases, with 11 bases separating them. Germline values: CDR1 ENHRY, CDR2 SYGVKD. The CDR3 runs 13 residues. The CDR3 reads CAIKVGTNSPLHF. The DNA of the CDR3 is TGTGCCATCAAGGTCGGCACGAATTCACCCCTCCACTTT.

The genes are TRBV28 and TRBJ2-7, with 11 positions matching TRBD2. The CDR3 has 18 amino acids. Germline CDR1 is MDHEN and CDR2 is SYDVKM. J gave up 1 base and V 8 bases, and 16 bases lay outside the gene matches. CDR3 loop: CASPPLASGGLVSYEQYF. The DNA of the CDR3 is TGTGCCAGCCCCCCCCTCGCTAGCGGGGGGCTCGTTTCCTACGAGCAGTACTTC.

The chain carries TRBV6-5 and TRBJ2-7, with D tentatively TRBD1 (5 bases). Trimming removed 2 bases at V and 4 bases at J, with 12 bases between. Germline V gene sequence: CDR1 MNHEY, CDR2 SVGAGI. CDR3 length: 14 amino acids. The CDR3 reads CASSYGSKGYEQYF. The CDR3 nucleotides read TGTGCCAGCAGTTACGGTAGCAAGGGGTACGAGCAGTACTTC.

V and J are TRBV6-5 and TRBJ2-1; D is possibly TRBD1 or TRBD2 (5 bases each). Per the germline V gene, CDR1 is MNHEY and CDR2 is SVGAGI. Trimming removed 0 bases from V and 6 bases from J, with 9 bases in between. This CDR3 contains 14 residues. The CDR3 sequence is CASSYSGAGNEQFF. The CDR3 nucleotides read TGTGCCAGCAGTTACTCCGGGGCCGGCAATGAGCAGTTCTTC.

This clonotype has a handful of counts. This chain connects TRBV29-1 to TRBJ2-3, with 10 bases identical to TRBD2. With 5 bases clipped from V and 6 bases from J, the junction kept 8 bases outside the gene matches. Germline V gene lookup returns CDR1 SQVTM and CDR2 ANQGSEA. CDR3 size: 14 residues. CDR3 DNA: TGCAGCGTTCTACCGGGACTAGCGAGGGATACGCAGTATTTT. Amino acid sequence: CSVLPGLARDTQYF.

The CDR3 DNA is TGCGCCAGCAGTGAGTTGCAGGGGGTTGTTCAGCCCCAGCATTTT. Translating it yields CASSELQGVVQPQHF. The rearrangement joins TRBV10-2 to TRBJ1-5, with TRBD1 matching 7 bases. The J segment lost 6 bases and the V segment lost 1 base, leaving 6 bases of the junction unmatched. Germline assignment: CDR1 WSHSY and CDR2 SAAADI. This CDR3 contains 15 residues.

V is TRBV4-1 and J is TRBJ2-3; 9 bases line up with TRBD1. CDR1 and CDR2 (germline): MGHRA, YSYEKL. The CDR3 sequence is 15 residues long. The trim removed 4 bases at V and 4 bases at J, leaving 6 bases unmatched. CDR3 coding DNA: TGCGCCAGCAGCCTCTTGACAGGGGGATCAGATACGCAGTATTTT. Translated, it gives CASSLLTGGSDTQYF.

This chain uses TRBV20-1 with TRBJ2-3; 9 nucleotides align to TRBD2. Germline V gene lookup returns CDR1 DFQATT and CDR2 SNEGSKA (reference sequence). The CDR3 consists of 16 residues. The V gene end was trimmed by 3 bases and the J gene end by 4 bases; junction bases not matched to a gene: 11. Here the CDR3 reads CSARGVLAGRADTQYF. Written as DNA, the CDR3 is TGCAGTGCTAGGGGGGTGCTAGCGGGGAGGGCAGATACGCAGTATTTT.

The chain links TRBV20-1 to TRBJ1-2; possibly TRBD1 for D (5 bases). The CDR3 has 13 amino acids. CDR1 is DFQATT, CDR2 SNEGSKA, per germline (reference sequence). The V end was cut by 3 bases, the J end by 9 bases, with 17 bases between. CDR3 in amino acids: CSARGEAGSSYTF. The CDR3 DNA reads as TGCAGTGCTAGGGGAGAGGCAGGGTCTAGCTACACCTTC.

The gene calls are TRBV20-1 and TRBJ1-4, with D hard to call. The germline V and J ends were trimmed by 0 bases and 7 bases, with 15 bases remaining between them. This CDR3 is 15 amino acids long. Germline V gene data show CDR1 as DFQATT and CDR2 as SNEGSKA (reference sequence). CDR3 nucleotide sequence: TGCAGTGCTAGAGACGAACGAGGGAAGGGTGAAAAACTGTTTTTT. Its protein product is CSARDERGKGEKLFF.

The sample holds a few counts of this clonotype. The chain combines TRBV29-1 with TRBJ2-1; TRBD2 matches 13 bases. The V gene end was trimmed by 0 bases and the J gene end by 7 bases; junction bases not matched to a gene: 9. Per germline, CDR1 SQVTM and CDR2 ANQGSEA. The CDR3 runs to 17 residues. The CDR3 DNA sequence: TGCAGCGTTGAAGACGGGACCGGGACTAGCGGGGTTAATGAGCAGTTCTTC. Translation gives CSVEDGTGTSGVNEQFF.

Only a few counts were recorded for this clonotype. The rearrangement links TRBV29-1 to TRBJ1-1, with a possible D match to TRBD1 (5 bases). V gave up 4 bases and J gave up 4 bases, with 7 bases separating them. This CDR3 has 11 amino acids. CDR1 is SQVTM, CDR2 ANQGSEA, per germline. For the CDR3, the DNA is TGCAGCGTTGGGGACGGCACTGAAGCTTTCTTT. As protein: CSVGDGTEAFF. Variable domain in full (rest from reference TRBV29-1 and TRBJ1-1): SAVISQKPSRDICQRGTSLTIQCQVDSQVTMMFWYRQQPGQSLTLIATANQGSEATYESGFVIDKFPISRPNLTFSTLTVSNMSPEDSSIYLCSVGDGTEAFFGQGTRLTVV.

The chain is built from TRBV12-3 or TRBV12-4 and TRBJ2-7; the D is unclear. V was shortened by 5 bases and J by 3 bases, with 11 bases between the two germline ends. The CDR3 is made up of 13 amino acids. CDR3: CASSKAMGYEQYF. The CDR3 bases are TGTGCCAGCAGTAAGGCTATGGGCTACGAGCAGTACTTC.

This chain uses TRBV5-1 with TRBJ2-5; TRBD1 agrees at 12 bases. Germline CDR1 and CDR2: SGHRS and YFSETQ. V was pared by 5 bases and J by 1 base, with 9 bases of the junction left unmatched. The CDR3 is 17 residues long. DNA of the CDR3: TGCGCCAGCAGTTGGGGACAGGGGGCGAACCTCCAAGAGACCCAGTACTTC. Its translation: CASSWGQGANLQETQYF. Full variable domain (missing parts from reference TRBV5-1 and TRBJ2-5): KAGVTQTPRYLIKTRGQQVTLSCSPISGHRSVSWYQQTPGQGLQFLFEYFSETQRNKGNFPGRFSGRQFSNSRSEMNVSTLELGDSALYLCASSWGQGANLQETQYFGPGTRLLVL.

This chain links TRBV3-1 with TRBJ2-7; the D gene is possibly TRBD1 (6 bases). CDR1 and CDR2 from the germline V gene are LGHDT and YNNKEL (reference sequence). The CDR3 sequence is 13 residues long. V lost 4 bases to trimming and J lost 5 bases, with 12 bases between them. The CDR3 is CASSPGHRDEQYF. CDR3 DNA: TGTGCCAGCAGCCCGGGACACCGGGACGAGCAGTACTTC.

This chain connects TRBV28 to TRBJ1-1; D is possibly TRBD1 (6 bases). CDR3 length equals 16 residues. The germline V gene encodes CDR1 MDHEN and CDR2 SYDVKM. V lost 6 bases to trimming and J lost 3 bases, with 20 bases between them. The CDR3 protein is CASRGNRARGDTEAFF. CDR3 in DNA: TGTGCCAGCAGGGGGAACAGGGCACGGGGGGACACTGAAGCTTTCTTT.

The rearrangement uses TRBV20-1 and TRBJ2-2; D call uncertain. The CDR3 has 17 residues. CDR1 is DFQATT, CDR2 SNEGSKA, per germline (reference sequence). Trimming stripped 1 base from V and 0 bases from J, with 15 bases between. CDR3 sequence reads: CSARGDLLTANTGELFF. The CDR3 bases are TGCAGTGCTAGAGGGGATCTTCTTACTGCGAACACCGGGGAGCTGTTTTTT.